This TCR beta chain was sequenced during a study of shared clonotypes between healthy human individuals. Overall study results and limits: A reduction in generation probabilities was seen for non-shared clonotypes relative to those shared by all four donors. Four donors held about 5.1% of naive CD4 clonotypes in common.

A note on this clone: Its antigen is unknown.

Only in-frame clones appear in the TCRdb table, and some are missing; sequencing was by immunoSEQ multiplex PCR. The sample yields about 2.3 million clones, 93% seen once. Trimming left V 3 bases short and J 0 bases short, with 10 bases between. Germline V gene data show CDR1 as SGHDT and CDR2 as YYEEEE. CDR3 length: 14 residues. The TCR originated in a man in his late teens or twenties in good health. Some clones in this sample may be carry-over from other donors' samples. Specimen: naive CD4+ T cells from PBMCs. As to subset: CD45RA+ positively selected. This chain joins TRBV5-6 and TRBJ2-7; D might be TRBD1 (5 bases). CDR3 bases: TGTGCCAGCAGCTCACCGACAGTCTCCTACGAGCAGTACTTC. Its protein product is CASSSPTVSYEQYF.